The next 6 T cell receptor beta chains were all read from a single sample in a study of cytomegalovirus exposure and HLA in healthy donors. A multiplex PCR was run with 60 Vbeta primers and 13 Jbeta primers. Profiling relied on immunoSEQ multiplex PCR, and the TCRdb table lists in-frame clones only, not all of them. The repertoire consists of tens of thousands of clones, with 75% to 85% occurring once and the leading ten covering about 8%. Sequencing was done on a sample of PBMCs. The receptors come from a man aged 18 to 30 in good health and CMV-seropositive.

V and J are TRBV7-9 and TRBJ1-2; possible D gene TRBD1, 5 bases. Germline V CDR1 and CDR2: SEHNR, FQNEAQ (reference sequence). This CDR3 has 13 amino acids. Trimming removed 5 bases from V and 3 bases from J, with 10 bases in between. The CDR3 sequence is CASSQGVDYGYTF. CDR3 bases: TGTGCCAGCAGCCAAGGGGTGGACTATGGCTACACCTTC.

This clone appeared a single time. The gene calls are TRBV19 and TRBJ2-7, with 8 bases fitting TRBD1. V gave up 5 bases and J gave up 5 bases; unmatched junction bases: 11. The CDR3 loop spans 15 amino acids. Germline V CDR1 and CDR2: LNHDA, SQIVND (reference sequence). CDR3 residues: CASSSGQGTLHEQYF. The CDR3 DNA reads TGTGCCAGTAGTTCAGGACAGGGTACTCTCCACGAGCAGTACTTC.

This sequence joins TRBV6-1 and TRBJ1-2; no reliable D call. Germline V lookup: CDR1 MNHNS, CDR2 SASEGT. Trimming took off 2 bases at V and 2 bases at J, with 3 bases between the two ends. The length of the CDR3 is 12 residues. The CDR3 bases are TGTGCCAGCAGTGAACAGAACTATGGCTACACCTTC. The encoded protein is CASSEQNYGYTF.

The chain carries TRBV29-1 and TRBJ2-5; TRBD1 aligns across 7 bases. V shed 4 bases, J shed 5 bases, and the junction held 10 bases outside the gene matches. Germline V lookup: CDR1 SQVTM, CDR2 ANQGSEA. There are 14 residues in the CDR3. The CDR3 bases are TGCAGCGTTGGACAGGGTCGATTCGAGGAGACCCAGTACTTC. Its translation: CSVGQGRFEETQYF.

The rearrangement joins TRBV2 to TRBJ1-2, with D hard to call. CDR3 length: 15 amino acids. Germline assignment: CDR1 SNHLY and CDR2 FYNNEI. V was shortened by 6 bases and J by 7 bases, with 21 bases between the two germline ends. CDR3 nucleotide sequence: TGTGCCAGCAGGCCCTTATCTGGAGAAAGTGGTGGCTACACCTTC. Translating gives CASRPLSGESGGYTF.

This sequence joins TRBV27 and TRBJ2-3; a possible D gene is TRBD1 (6 bases). The CDR3 runs 15 residues. V was clipped by 5 bases and J by 5 bases, with 17 bases between them. Germline V gene data show CDR1 as MNHEY and CDR2 as SMNVEV (reference sequence). The CDR3 loop reads CASSIVGGVGDTQYF. The CDR3 nucleotides are TGTGCCAGCAGTATCGTAGGGGGAGTTGGAGATACGCAGTATTTT.